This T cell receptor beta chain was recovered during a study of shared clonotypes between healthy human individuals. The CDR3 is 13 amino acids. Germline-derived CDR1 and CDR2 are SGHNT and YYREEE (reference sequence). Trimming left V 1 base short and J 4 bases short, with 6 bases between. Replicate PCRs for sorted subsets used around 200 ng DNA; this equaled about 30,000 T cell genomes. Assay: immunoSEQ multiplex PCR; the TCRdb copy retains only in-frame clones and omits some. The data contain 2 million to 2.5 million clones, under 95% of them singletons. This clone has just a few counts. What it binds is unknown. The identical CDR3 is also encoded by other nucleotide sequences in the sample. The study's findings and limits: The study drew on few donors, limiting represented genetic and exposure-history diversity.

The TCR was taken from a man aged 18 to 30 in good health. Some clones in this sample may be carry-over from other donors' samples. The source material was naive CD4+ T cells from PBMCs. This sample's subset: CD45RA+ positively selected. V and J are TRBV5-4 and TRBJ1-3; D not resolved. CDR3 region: CASSLSSGNTIYF. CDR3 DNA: TGTGCCAGCAGCTTGTCTTCAGGAAACACCATATATTTT.